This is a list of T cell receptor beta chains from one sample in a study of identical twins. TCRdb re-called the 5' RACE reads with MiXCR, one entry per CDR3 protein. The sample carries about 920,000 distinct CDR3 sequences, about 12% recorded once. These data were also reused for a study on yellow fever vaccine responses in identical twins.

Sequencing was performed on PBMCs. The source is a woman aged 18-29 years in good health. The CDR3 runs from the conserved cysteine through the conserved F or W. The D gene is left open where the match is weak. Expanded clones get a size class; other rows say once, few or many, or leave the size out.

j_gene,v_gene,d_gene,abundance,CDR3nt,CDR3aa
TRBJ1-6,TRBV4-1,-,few,TGCGCCAGCAGCCAAGAGGTACGGGGAGCCCGCACTAGCTCCTATAATTCACCCCTCCACTTT,CASSQEVRGARTSSYNSPLHF
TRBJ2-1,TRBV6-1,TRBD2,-,TGTGCCAGCAGTGAAGGGCTTTATGCTGGGACTAGCCCTTACAATGAGCAGTTCTTC,CASSEGLYAGTSPYNEQFF
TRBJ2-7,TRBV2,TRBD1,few,TGTGCCAGCACCTCGCGAGGACAGGGTGCCTACGAGCAGTACTTC,CASTSRGQGAYEQYF
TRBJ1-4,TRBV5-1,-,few,TGCGCCAGCAGCACAGGACCTCCAACTAATGAAAAACTGTTTTTT,CASSTGPPTNEKLFF
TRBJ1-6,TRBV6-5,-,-,TGTGCCAGCAGTTACGGACAGACCAATTCACCCCTCCACTTT,CASSYGQTNSPLHF
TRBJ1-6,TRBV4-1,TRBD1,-,TGCGCCAGCAGGCCCCCGGGACAGGGGGCTTCACCCCTCCACTTT,CASRPPGQGASPLHF
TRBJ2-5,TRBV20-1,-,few,TGCAGTGCTAGGGTAGGGAATCAAGAGACCCAGTACTTC,CSARVGNQETQYF
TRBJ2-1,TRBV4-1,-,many,TGCGCCAGCAGCCAAAAAGGGGTGGATGAGCAGTTCTTC,CASSQKGVDEQFF
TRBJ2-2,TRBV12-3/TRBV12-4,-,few,TGTGCCAGCAGTTTAGCAGTGGAGGAGCTGTTTTTT,CASSLAVEELFF
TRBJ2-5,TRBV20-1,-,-,TGCAGTGCTAACGCAGTTAAACAAGAGACCCAGTACTTC,CSANAVKQETQYF
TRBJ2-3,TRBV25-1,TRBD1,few,TGTGCCAGCAGTGAATATAAGGGGGCTAAAGATACGCAGTATTTT,CASSEYKGAKDTQYF
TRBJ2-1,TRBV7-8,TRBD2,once,TGTGCCAGCAGCCGAGCGGGAGCTAATGTGAACAATGAGCAGTTCTTC,CASSRAGANVNNEQFF
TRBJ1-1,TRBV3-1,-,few,TGTGCCAGCACCAGAGAGTTCATGAACACTGAAGCTTTCTTT,CASTREFMNTEAFF
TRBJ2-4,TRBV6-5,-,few,TGTGCCAGCAGTTACGCAGCCAGGGGAGCCAAAAACATTCAGTACTTC,CASSYAARGAKNIQYF
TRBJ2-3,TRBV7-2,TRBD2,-,TGTGCCAGCAGCTTAGGTTTCGCGGGGGTTGGAGATACGCAGTATTTT,CASSLGFAGVGDTQYF
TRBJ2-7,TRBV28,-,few,TGTGCCAGCAGTCCTGCTTCCGTGGGGTTGACCTACGAGCAGTACTTC,CASSPASVGLTYEQYF
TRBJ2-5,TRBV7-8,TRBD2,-,TGTGCCAGCAGCCATAGCGGGGGGGCGCAAGTTAGTCCCCAGTACTTC,CASSHSGGAQVSPQYF
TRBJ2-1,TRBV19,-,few,TGTGCCAGTAGTATAATGGGTGTTGAGCAGTTCTTC,CASSIMGVEQFF
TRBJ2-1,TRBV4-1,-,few,TGCGCCAGCAGCCAAGCCCCCCATGGTGAGCAGTTCTTC,CASSQAPHGEQFF
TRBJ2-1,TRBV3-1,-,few,TGTGCCAGCAGCCAAGCCGGGCGTTCTTCCTACAATGAGCAGTTCTTC,CASSQAGRSSYNEQFF
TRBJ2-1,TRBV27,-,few,TGTGCCAGCAGTTTTGGGCAGTATGATGAGCAGTTCTTC,CASSFGQYDEQFF
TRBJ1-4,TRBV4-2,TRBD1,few,TGTGCCAGCAGCCAAGTGGACAGGGACGATGAAAAACTGTTTTTT,CASSQVDRDDEKLFF
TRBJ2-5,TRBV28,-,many,TGTGCCAGCAGTTTCCCAAAGTCGACAGTAACTCGGTTTGCCCTTCGACAACAAGAGACCCAGTACTTC,CASSFPKSTVTRFALRQQETQYF
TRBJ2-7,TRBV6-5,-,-,TGTGCCAGCAGACTCGGCGGGTCGCGGGGCGAGCAGTACTTC,CASRLGGSRGEQYF
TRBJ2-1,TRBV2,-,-,TGTGCCAGCAGTGAAGCGGGACGCTACAATGAGCAGTTCTTC,CASSEAGRYNEQFF
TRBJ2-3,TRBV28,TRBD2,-,TGTGCCAGCAGTGAACTAGCGGAGATGGGAGATACGCAGTATTTT,CASSELAEMGDTQYF
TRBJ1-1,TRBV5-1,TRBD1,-,TGCGCCAGTATGACAGGGATGAACACTGAAGCTTTCTTT,CASMTGMNTEAFF
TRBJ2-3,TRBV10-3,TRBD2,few,TGTGCCATCAGGGAGCGGGGGAGCACAGATACGCAGTATTTT,CAIRERGSTDTQYF
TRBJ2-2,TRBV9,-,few,TGTGCCAGCGGCGGGACCTTCACCGGGGAGCTGTTTTTT,CASGGTFTGELFF
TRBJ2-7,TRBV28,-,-,TGTGCCAGCAGTTCCGGGGGGACAGCCAGCGAGCAGTACTTC,CASSSGGTASEQYF
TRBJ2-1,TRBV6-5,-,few,TGTGCCAGCAGTTCGGCCCTTGGCTCCTACAATGAGCAGTTCTTC,CASSSALGSYNEQFF
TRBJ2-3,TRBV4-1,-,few,TGCGCCAGCAGCCAAGGGCGGACAGAAACAGATACGCAGTATTTT,CASSQGRTETDTQYF
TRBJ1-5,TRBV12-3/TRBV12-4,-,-,TGTGCCAGCAGCCCGGGACGCGGAGATCATCAGCCCCAGCATTTT,CASSPGRGDHQPQHF
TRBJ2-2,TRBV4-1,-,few,TGCGCCAGCAGCCAGCAGCCGCCGGGGTCCGGGAACACCGGGGAGCTGTTTTTT,CASSQQPPGSGNTGELFF
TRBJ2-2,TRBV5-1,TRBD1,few,TGCGCCAGCAGCTCGACAGGGACGCGGACCGGGGAGCTGTTTTTT,CASSSTGTRTGELFF
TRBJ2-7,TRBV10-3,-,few,TGTGCCATCAGAATGCAGGGGCTTGGGTCCTACGAGCAGTACTTC,CAIRMQGLGSYEQYF
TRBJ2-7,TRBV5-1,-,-,TGCGCCAGCAGCGATGGGGGGACGCTAACCTACGAGCAGTACTTC,CASSDGGTLTYEQYF
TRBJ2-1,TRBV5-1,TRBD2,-,TGCGCCAGCAGCGCGAACCCGGGACTAGCGGGACTCTACAATGAGCAGTTCTTC,CASSANPGLAGLYNEQFF
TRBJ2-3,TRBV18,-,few,TGTGCCAGCTCACCAGCAGGGGTGCGCACAGATACGCAGTATTTT,CASSPAGVRTDTQYF
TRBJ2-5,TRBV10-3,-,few,TGTGCCATCAGTGAGTCGGAGGGTTGGGAGACCCAGTACTTC,CAISESEGWETQYF
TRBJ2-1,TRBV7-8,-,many,TGTGCCAGCAGCTTAGTTTCTATCAAAACCGGCCCATACAATGAGCAGTTCTTC,CASSLVSIKTGPYNEQFF
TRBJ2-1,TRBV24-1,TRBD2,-,TGTGCCACCAGTGAAGGGACTAGCGGTTACAATGAGCAGTTCTTC,CATSEGTSGYNEQFF